This TCR beta chain emerged from a study of blood T cell repertoires in COVID-19. Generated by immunoSEQ multiplex PCR, the TCRdb table keeps only in-frame clones and is missing some. The sample records about 250,000 clones, 90% being singletons. Deletions cut 4 bases from V and 2 bases from J, with 7 bases between. This CDR3 has 13 amino acids. Germline lookup yields CDR1 SNHLY and CDR2 FYNNEI. The rearrangement joins TRBV2 to TRBJ2-3; D is undetermined. This sequence originates from a woman aged 55 to 70 with COVID-19, enrolled during active disease. The sample consisted of peripheral blood. The CDR3 DNA sequence: TGTGCCAGCAGTGCCCCATTCACAGATACGCAGTATTTT. Residues: CASSAPFTDTQYF.